What follows describes a single T cell receptor (beta chain). What it binds is not known. The table came from immunoSEQ multiplex PCR; TCRdb's copy has only in-frame clones and leaves some out. The table lists 35,000 to 40,000 clones, roughly 82% of them singletons. This sample was taken from a study of OX40 agonist ivuxolimab in advanced cancers. General study findings and limits: Still undetermined is the antigen specificity of the expanded peripheral T cells. Among the lowest peripheral clonal expansion occurred in 0.1-3.0 mg/kg partial responders.

V dropped 5 bases and J dropped 4; count of bases not matched to a gene: 2. The germline V gene encodes CDR1 SGHTA and CDR2 FQGNSA. The CDR3 length is 13 residues. This clonotype was obtained from an adult with an advanced solid tumor such as melanoma, head and neck, liver or kidney cancer. Material: CD4+ or CD8+ T cells sorted from blood, obtained in a trial of the OX40 agonist ivuxolimab. The chain combines TRBV7-2 with TRBJ1-2; 9 bases are shared with TRBD1. The CDR3 reads CASSRQGGYGYTF. DNA for the CDR3: TGTGCCAGCAGCCGACAGGGGGGCTATGGCTACACCTTC.